Listed here are 20 T cell receptor beta chains from one sample, sequenced in a study of molecular identifiers for immune sequencing clone quantification. Each CDR3 protein gets one entry after TCRdb re-called the PCR reads with MiXCR. This sample carries about 70,000 distinct CDR3 sequences, about 18% of them seen once, and the ten largest clones take 1.5% to 1.8%. Input material: naive CD8+ T cells from blood, with Jurkat cell RNA spiked in. This sample's subset: FACS-sorted CD8+CD4-CCR7+CD45RA+ naive T cells. These receptors originate from a human donor in good health. Some libraries in this study had Jurkat cell RNA spiked in.

This clonotype was counted at least ten times. DNA of the CDR3: TGTGCCAGCTCACCAAATGCTCCCTACGAGCAGTACTTC. Protein product: CASSPNAPYEQYF. This sequence joins TRBV18 and TRBJ2-7; no clear D. CDR3 length: 13 amino acids. Germline-derived CDR1 and CDR2 are KGHSH and LQKENI. V was shortened by 2 bases and J by 2 bases, with 7 bases between the two germline ends.

There are a few counts of this clonotype. This chain connects TRBV6-6 to TRBJ2-7; 7 bases are shared with TRBD2. V was pared by 6 bases and J by 2 bases, with 4 bases of the junction left unmatched. The germline CDR1 and CDR2 sequences are MNHNY and SVGAGI (reference sequence). The CDR3 contains 13 residues. DNA of the CDR3: TGTGCCAGCAGAGTCCGGGGGGCCTACGAGCAGTACTTC. It translates to CASRVRGAYEQYF.

Many counts were recorded for this clonotype. The chain employs TRBV20-1 and TRBJ1-4; D gene ambiguous. The V gene lost 0 bases and the J gene lost 0 bases, with 8 bases spanning the gap. The CDR3 runs to 15 residues. CDR1 is DFQATT and CDR2 is SNEGSKA in the germline V gene (reference sequence). The CDR3 protein is CSARDTITTNEKLFF. The CDR3 nucleotides are TGCAGTGCTAGAGATACAATTACAACTAATGAAAAACTGTTTTTT.

The chain is built from TRBV9 and TRBJ2-1, with 9 bases identical to TRBD2. The CDR3 is 14 residues long. Germline values: CDR1 SGDLS, CDR2 YYNGEE. V gave up 4 bases and J gave up 6 bases; unmatched junction bases: 5. This chain's CDR3 is CASSLAGGRNEQFF. For the CDR3, the DNA is TGTGCCAGCAGCCTGGCGGGAGGGCGCAATGAGCAGTTCTTC. The full variable domain, with the rest looked up from reference TRBV9 and TRBJ2-1, is DSGVTQTPKHLITATGQRVTLRCSPRSGDLSVYWYQQSLDQGLQFLIQYYNGEERAKGNILERFSAQQFPDLHSELNLSSLELGDSALYFCASSLAGGRNEQFFGPGTRLTVL.

This clonotype was detected ten times or more. V gene TRBV4-1 combines with J gene TRBJ1-2; 9 bases match TRBD1. CDR3 length: 15 residues. Losses at the gene ends were 3 bases for V and 4 bases for J; bases not matched to a gene: 6. Germline assignment: CDR1 MGHRA and CDR2 YSYEKL. The CDR3 coding sequence is TGCGCCAGCAGCCACAGGACAGGGGAGGGCTATGGCTACACCTTC. Protein: CASSHRTGEGYGYTF.

Concerning this clonotype itself: This could be a read error, since a much larger clone is one nucleotide away. This chain connects TRBV3-1 to TRBJ2-1; D not certain. CDR1 LGHDT and CDR2 YNNKEL come from the germline V gene (reference sequence). Between the trimmed V and J ends, which lost 2 bases and 8 bases, there was a span of 7 bases. This CDR3 has 12 residues. The CDR3 sequence is CASSQTVDEQFF. Here the CDR3 DNA reads TGTGCCAGCAGCCAAACAGTCGATGAGCAGTTCTTC.

This clonotype showed up many times. The V and J genes are TRBV13 and TRBJ2-7, with 12 positions matching TRBD2. The junction had 9 bases not matched to a gene; V was cut back by 6 bases and J by 3 bases. The CDR3 consists of 16 residues. Per the germline V gene, CDR1 is PRHDT and CDR2 is FYEKMQ (reference sequence). CDR3 nucleotide sequence: TGTGCCAGCAGGATTCGACTAGCGGGAGATTACTACGAGCAGTACTTC. Amino acids: CASRIRLAGDYYEQYF.

This clonotype showed up many times. J is TRBJ2-1 and V is TRBV10-3, with 10 bases aligning to TRBD2. CDR1 and CDR2 (germline): ENHRY, SYGVKD. This CDR3 is built from 14 residues. The ends lost 3 bases at V and 5 bases at J; junction bases unmatched: 1. CDR3 sequence: CAISELAGNNEQFF. Written as DNA, the CDR3 is TGTGCCATCAGTGAACTAGCGGGGAACAATGAGCAGTTCTTC.

This clonotype was detected ten times or more. V and J are TRBV19 and TRBJ2-3, with D uncertain. Germline V gene sequence: CDR1 LNHDA, CDR2 SQIVND (reference sequence). V lost 7 bases and J lost 0, with 8 bases in between. The CDR3 covers 13 residues. CDR3 DNA: TGTGCCAGTATAAGTCCTAGCACAGATACGCAGTATTTT. This translates into CASISPSTDTQYF.

This sequence joins TRBV27 and TRBJ2-6; no reliable D call. Deletions cut 8 bases from V and 0 bases from J, with 11 bases between. Germline V gene sequence: CDR1 MNHEY, CDR2 SMNVEV (reference sequence). The CDR3 is 15 residues long. The CDR3 DNA sequence: TGTGCCAGCTGTCCTGGAAGCTCTGGGGCCAACGTCCTGACTTTC. Amino acid sequence: CASCPGSSGANVLTF. The variable domain in full, completed from reference TRBV27 and TRBJ2-6, reads EAQVTQNPRYLITVTGKKLTVTCSQNMNHEYMSWYRQDPGLGLRQIYYSMNVEVTDKGDVPEGYKVSRKEKRNFPLILESPSPNQTSLYFCASCPGSSGANVLTFGAGSRLTVL.

This chain uses TRBV2 with TRBJ2-1; the D gene could be TRBD1 or TRBD2 (5 bases each). CDR3 length equals 11 residues. Deletions cut 10 bases from V and 7 bases from J, with 11 bases between. Germline V gives CDR1 SNHLY, CDR2 FYNNEI. The CDR3 sequence is CATRGANEQFF. The CDR3 coding sequence is TGTGCCACCAGAGGGGCAAATGAGCAGTTCTTC. The full variable domain, rest sourced from reference TRBV2 and TRBJ2-1, is EPEVTQTPSHQVTQMGQEVILRCVPISNHLYFYWYRQILGQKVEFLVSFYNNEISEKSEIFDDQFSVERPDGSNFTLKIRSTKLEDSAMYFCATRGANEQFFGPGTRLTVL.

The V and J genes are TRBV10-3 and TRBJ2-1, with 10 bases that match TRBD2. Per the germline V gene, CDR1 is ENHRY and CDR2 is SYGVKD. There are 15 residues in the CDR3. Trimming removed 3 bases from V and 8 bases from J; junction bases left unmatched: 7. In DNA, the CDR3 is TGTGCCATCAGTGACCCCCCCAGCGGGAGGGATGAGCAGTTCTTC. Translating it yields CAISDPPSGRDEQFF.

This clonotype was found once. Possible read error: a much larger clone is one base away. The V call is TRBV28, the J call TRBJ2-1, with D uncertain. The CDR3 is 13 amino acids. CDR1 is MDHEN and CDR2 is SYDVKM in the germline V gene. The CDR3 here is CASSLRAPVEQSF. The CDR3 nucleotides are TGTGCCAGCAGTTTAAGAGCGCCCGTTGAGCAGTCCTTC.

The genes are TRBV29-1 and TRBJ2-3; 7 bases map to TRBD1. In germline, CDR1 is SQVTM, CDR2 ANQGSEA. The CDR3 runs to 15 residues. The V segment lost 6 bases and the J segment 2 bases; nucleotides outside the gene matches: 11. CDR3 sequence: CSVGLKGAITDTQYF. CDR3 nucleotide sequence: TGCAGCGTCGGTTTGAAGGGGGCAATCACAGATACGCAGTATTTT.

Concerning this clonotype: Possible read error: a much larger clone is one base away. V is TRBV29-1 and J is TRBJ2-7; TRBD2 is a possible D gene (6 bases). V dropped 7 bases and J dropped 4 bases, with 11 bases sitting between them. This CDR3 spans 11 amino acids. Germline lookup yields CDR1 SQVTM and CDR2 ANQGSEA. The CDR3 here is CSAGDSYEQYF. Here the CDR3 DNA reads TGCAGCGCCGGGGACTCGTACGAGCAGTACTTC.

There are many counts of this clonotype. The J gene is TRBJ2-3, the V gene TRBV28, with 12 bases fitting TRBD2. Trimming at V came to 6 bases and at J to 5 bases, leaving 9 bases not matched to a gene. The CDR3 length is 16 residues. Germline V gene sequence: CDR1 MDHEN, CDR2 SYDVKM. Here the CDR3 DNA reads TGTGCCAGCAGCGCGACTAGCGGGAGTCTCATAGATACGCAGTATTTT. This codes for CASSATSGSLIDTQYF.

This chain links TRBV13 with TRBJ2-7; 8 bases are shared with TRBD2. V shed 1 base and J 5 bases; nucleotides not matched to a gene: 1. Germline values: CDR1 PRHDT, CDR2 FYEKMQ (reference sequence). The CDR3 totals 13 residues. CDR3 in amino acids: CASSLVTSDEQYF. In DNA form, the CDR3 reads TGTGCCAGCAGCTTAGTGACTAGCGACGAGCAGTACTTC. The full variable domain, completed using reference TRBV13 and TRBJ2-7, is AAGVIQSPRHLIKEKRETATLKCYPIPRHDTVYWYQQGPGQDPQFLISFYEKMQSDKGSIPDRFSAQQFSDYHSELNMSSLELGDSALYFCASSLVTSDEQYFGPGTRLTVT.

This clonotype has ten or more counts. The V and J genes are TRBV6-2 or TRBV6-3 and TRBJ2-7; D gene unclear. The CDR3 loop spans 13 amino acids. Trimming removed 4 bases at V and 2 bases at J, with 9 bases between. CDR1 and CDR2 from the germline V gene are MNHEY and SVGEGT. CDR3 protein: CASSWSLAYEQYF. Written as DNA, the CDR3 is TGTGCCAGCAGTTGGTCGCTTGCCTACGAGCAGTACTTC.

About this clonotype: This clone may be a read error of a much larger clone one base away. The chain recombines TRBV29-1 with TRBJ1-2; tentatively, D is TRBD1 (5 bases). V was trimmed by 5 bases and J by 5 bases, leaving 15 bases between them. Germline assignment: CDR1 SQVTM and CDR2 ANQGSEA. The CDR3 is 13 residues long. The CDR3 reads CSVHSIRGYGYTF. The CDR3 coding sequence is TGCAGCGTTCACTCAATACGGGGGTATGGCTACACCTTC.

This clonotype showed up many times. This chain connects TRBV4-1 to TRBJ2-7; D ambiguous. The CDR3 runs to 13 residues. Between the trimmed V and J ends, which lost 3 bases and 2 bases, there was a span of 8 bases. Germline-derived CDR1 and CDR2 are MGHRA and YSYEKL. The CDR3 DNA reads TGCGCCAGCAGCCACGACGCCGCCTACGAGCAGTACTTC. It translates to CASSHDAAYEQYF.